The 27 T cell receptor beta chains below come from one sample, sequenced in a study of control samples from healthy donors and cancer patients. Assay: immunoSEQ multiplex PCR; the TCRdb copy retains only in-frame clones and omits some. Counted here are about 52,000 clones, over 85% occurring once; the ten biggest clones make up less than 2.5%. Sequencing used blood. Receptors originate from a man younger than 45 in good health.

The chain has TRBV5-4 and TRBJ2-2; 12 bases line up with TRBD1. The J segment lost 6 bases and the V segment lost 4 bases, leaving 10 bases of the junction unmatched. The CDR3 is made up of 17 amino acids. CDR1 and CDR2 (germline): SGHNT, YYREEE (reference sequence). The CDR3 region is CASSPSPGDRGPGELFF. In nucleotides, the CDR3 is TGTGCCAGCAGCCCCTCTCCGGGGGACAGGGGGCCCGGGGAGCTGTTTTTT.

The chain has TRBV12-5 and TRBJ2-7; the D gene is possibly TRBD1 (5 bases). Germline V CDR1 and CDR2: LGHNT, FRNRAP. Trimming stripped 6 bases from V and 0 bases from J, with 9 bases between. CDR3 length: 13 residues. The CDR3 here is CASGRQPSYEQYF. In DNA, the CDR3 is TGTGCTAGTGGAAGACAGCCCTCCTACGAGCAGTACTTC.

V is TRBV6-1 and J is TRBJ2-7, with D possibly being TRBD2 (6 bases). Germline CDR1 is MNHNS and CDR2 is SASEGT. This CDR3 contains 14 residues. V lost 1 base and J 2 bases, leaving 9 bases between the germline ends. The DNA for the CDR3 is TGTGCCAGCAGTGAAGGGCGGGGAACCTACGAGCAGTACTTC. This sequence encodes CASSEGRGTYEQYF.

V gene TRBV7-2 combines with J gene TRBJ2-2, with D unresolved. V lost 7 bases, J lost 6 bases, and 12 bases lay in between. This CDR3 is built from 13 residues. The germline V gene has CDR1 SGHTA and CDR2 FQGNSA. The CDR3 DNA is TGTGCCAGCACCACAAATCAAGCCGGGGAGCTGTTTTTT. This gives the protein CASTTNQAGELFF.

J is TRBJ1-3 and V is TRBV9, with 9 bases that match TRBD1. V trimming: 3 bases; J trimming: 3 bases; junction bases outside the gene matches: 4. The CDR3 spans 15 residues. Germline lookup yields CDR1 SGDLS and CDR2 YYNGEE. The CDR3 DNA reads as TGTGCCAGCAGCGAGGGACAGGGCCGTGGAAACACCATATATTTT. This codes for CASSEGQGRGNTIYF.

The chain couples TRBV6-4 to TRBJ2-3; a weak D match, TRBD1 (5 bases). The CDR3 sequence is 13 residues long. V was trimmed by 2 bases and J by 3 bases, leaving 6 bases between them. The V gene's germline CDR1 is MRHNA and CDR2 SNTAGT. The DNA for the CDR3 is TGTGCCAGCAGTGACGGGGCTACAGATACGCAGTATTTT. This codes for CASSDGATDTQYF.

This clone showed up just once. The chain recombines TRBV12-3 or TRBV12-4 with TRBJ2-1; D call uncertain. Deletions cut 8 bases from V and 9 bases from J, with 11 bases between. This CDR3 has 11 residues. CDR3 protein: CASGYTSEQFF. The CDR3 DNA sequence: TGTGCCAGCGGATATACCAGTGAGCAGTTCTTC.

The genes are TRBV14 and TRBJ2-1; D is undetermined. The CDR3 has 8 residues. Germline CDR1 SGHDN, CDR2 FVKESK. The CDR3 sequence is CADNEQFF. In nucleotides, the CDR3 is TGTGCAGACAATGAGCAGTTCTTC.

The V gene is TRBV12-3 or TRBV12-4, the J gene TRBJ1-4; D might be TRBD1 (5 bases). V was pared by 3 bases and J by 14 bases, with 13 bases between. CDR3 length equals 12 residues. CDR3 coding DNA: TGTGCCAGCAGTTTCGGACAATCCGAGCTGTTTTTT. Its protein is CASSFGQSELFF.

This chain connects TRBV6-2 or TRBV6-3 to TRBJ1-5; D is uncertain. This CDR3 contains 13 residues. The germline V and J ends were trimmed by 5 bases and 4 bases, with 9 bases remaining between them. Germline V gene lookup returns CDR1 MNHEY and CDR2 SVGEGT. CDR3 residues: CASSLEFNQPQHF. The CDR3 bases are TGTGCCAGCAGTCTGGAGTTTAATCAGCCCCAGCATTTT.

V and J are TRBV24-1 and TRBJ2-1; 11 nucleotides agree with TRBD1. The germline gives CDR1 KGHDR, CDR2 SFDVKD. The CDR3 is 16 residues long. J gave up 9 bases and V 2 bases, and 8 bases lay outside the gene matches. The CDR3: CATSDSDRGRLGEQFF. The DNA of the CDR3 is TGTGCCACCAGTGATTCGGACAGGGGGCGCTTAGGTGAGCAGTTCTTC.

The chain uses TRBV28 and TRBJ1-1, with D hard to call. This CDR3 contains 13 residues. V was cut by 6 bases and J by 6 bases, with 14 bases left in between. Germline assignment: CDR1 MDHEN and CDR2 SYDVKM. The CDR3, as DNA: TGTGCCAGCAGCTATCAAGGTAGGGCTGAAGCTTTCTTT. Amino acid sequence: CASSYQGRAEAFF.

The V gene is TRBV12-5, the J gene TRBJ2-7; D unresolved. Germline values: CDR1 LGHNT, CDR2 FRNRAP. V shed 5 bases and J shed 3 bases, with 8 bases lying between them. CDR3 length: 12 amino acids. The CDR3 loop is CASGPSFYEQYF. CDR3 bases: TGTGCTAGTGGTCCCTCCTTCTACGAGCAGTACTTC. Full variable domain (rest looked up from reference TRBV12-5 and TRBJ2-7): DARVTQTPRHKVTEMGQEVTMRCQPILGHNTVFWYRQTMMQGLELLAYFRNRAPLDDSGMPKDRFSAEMPDATLATLKIQPSEPRDSAVYFCASGPSFYEQYFGPGTRLTVT.

The rearrangement uses TRBV27 and TRBJ2-7; D is undetermined. With 2 bases removed from V and 0 bases from J, the gap between germline ends came to 11 bases. CDR1 is MNHEY, CDR2 SMNVEV, per germline (reference sequence). The CDR3 runs 15 residues. CDR3 sequence reads: CASSLKSIPSYEQYF. CDR3 coding DNA: TGTGCCAGCAGTTTAAAGTCGATTCCCTCCTACGAGCAGTACTTC.

This sequence joins TRBV7-3 and TRBJ2-7; 9 bases fit TRBD2. The CDR3 length is 14 residues. J gave up 5 bases and V 0 bases, and 2 bases lay outside the gene matches. CDR1 and CDR2 from the germline V gene are SGHTA and FQGTGA. As DNA, the CDR3 is TGTGCCAGCAGCTTAACGGCTAGCGGGAACGAGCAGTACTTC. Translating it yields CASSLTASGNEQYF.

V usage is TRBV28 and J usage is TRBJ2-1; D not certain. The germline gives CDR1 MDHEN, CDR2 SYDVKM. The CDR3 totals 17 residues. The V end was cut by 3 bases, the J end by 0 bases, with 15 bases between. This CDR3 reads CASSFAARTSSYNEQFF. As DNA, the CDR3 is TGTGCCAGCAGTTTCGCCGCGCGGACGAGCTCCTACAATGAGCAGTTCTTC.

CDR3: CASRERDRSYEQYF. The CDR3 bases are TGTGCCAGCAGAGAGCGGGACAGGTCCTACGAGCAGTACTTC. The chain is built from TRBV6-6 and TRBJ2-7; D may be TRBD1 (8 bases). V gave up 6 bases and J gave up 1 base, with 13 bases separating them. CDR3 length equals 14 residues. Germline assignment: CDR1 MNHNY and CDR2 SVGAGI (reference sequence).

The rearrangement joins TRBV28 to TRBJ2-5; a weak D match, TRBD2 (6 bases). Germline-derived CDR1 and CDR2 are MDHEN and SYDVKM. The V and J ends lost 10 bases and 4 bases respectively, with 16 bases between them. The CDR3 totals 13 residues. CDR3 nucleotides: TGTGCCACCCAGCGGGCGTTGACAGAGACCCAGTACTTC. This translates into CATQRALTETQYF.

The CDR3 loop reads CASSKGLSETQYF. In DNA, the CDR3 is TGTGCCAGCAGCAAAGGACTGTCAGAGACCCAGTACTTC. The chain combines TRBV21-1 with TRBJ2-5; the table calls TRBD2, which could not be checked here. TRBV21-1 is noted as a pseudogene. This CDR3 region has 13 residues.

The chain recombines TRBV7-9 with TRBJ2-5, with a tentative D call TRBD1 (6 bases). V dropped 4 bases and J dropped 7 bases, with 10 bases sitting between them. The CDR3 covers 12 residues. In germline, CDR1 is SEHNR, CDR2 FQNEAQ (reference sequence). The CDR3: CASSSQGWTQYF. Here the CDR3 DNA reads TGTGCCAGCAGCTCTCAGGGGTGGACCCAGTACTTC.

The chain employs TRBV18 and TRBJ1-1; D gene uncertain. The CDR3 sequence is 16 residues long. The germline V gene has CDR1 KGHSH and CDR2 LQKENI. Deletions cut 3 bases from V and 0 bases from J, with 14 bases between. The CDR3, as DNA: TGTGCCAGCTCACCGGGAGTTATGAGCGTGAACACTGAAGCTTTCTTT. Translation: CASSPGVMSVNTEAFF.

The chain is built from TRBV9 and TRBJ2-7; 8 positions agree with TRBD1. This CDR3 has 14 residues. The V gene end was trimmed by 4 bases and the J gene end by 2 bases; junction bases not matched to a gene: 5. CDR1 and CDR2 from the germline V gene are SGDLS and YYNGEE. The CDR3 DNA follows: TGTGCCAGCAGCCCAAACAGGGGGGCCTACGAGCAGTACTTC. It translates to CASSPNRGAYEQYF.

J is TRBJ2-3 and V is TRBV10-3; D may be TRBD1 or TRBD2 (5 bases each). This CDR3 is built from 16 residues. Germline V CDR1 and CDR2: ENHRY, SYGVKD. V lost 6 bases, J lost 0 bases, and 16 bases lay in between. This CDR3 reads CAIRGGGYGSTDTQYF. The CDR3 nucleotides read TGTGCCATCAGGGGTGGGGGATATGGGAGCACAGATACGCAGTATTTT.

This chain joins TRBV19 and TRBJ1-2; no clear D gene. This CDR3 has 13 amino acids. Germline assignment: CDR1 LNHDA and CDR2 SQIVND (reference sequence). V dropped 0 bases and J dropped 10 bases, with 12 bases sitting between them. In nucleotides, the CDR3 is TGTGCCAGTAGTATAGATCGTGCCTCCTTCTACACCTTC. Protein sequence: CASSIDRASFYTF.

The genes are TRBV30 and TRBJ2-7; TRBD2 matches at 7 bases. The trim removed 0 bases at V and 2 bases at J, leaving 4 bases unmatched. Germline V gene data show CDR1 as GTSNPN and CDR2 as SVGIG (reference sequence). CDR3 size: 14 residues. CDR3 in DNA: TGTGCCTGGAGTGTCGGAACTAGCGCCTACGAGCAGTACTTC. It yields the protein CAWSVGTSAYEQYF.

The chain has TRBV29-1 and TRBJ2-7; perhaps TRBD1 as D (5 bases). V dropped 2 bases and J dropped 4 bases, with 9 bases sitting between them. Germline V lookup: CDR1 SQVTM, CDR2 ANQGSEA. The CDR3 consists of 12 residues. CDR3 coding DNA: TGCAGCGTTGAAATACAGGATTACGAGCAGTACTTC. Translating gives CSVEIQDYEQYF.

This clone was picked up one time. The chain uses TRBV28 and TRBJ2-7, with D possibly matching TRBD2 (7 bases). This CDR3 is 16 amino acids long. In germline, CDR1 is MDHEN, CDR2 SYDVKM. Trimming removed 6 bases at V and 0 bases at J, with 18 bases between. The CDR3 DNA sequence: TGTGCCAGCAGCCCGGGGGGCCAGCGAAACTCCTACGAGCAGTACTTC. This translates into CASSPGGQRNSYEQYF.